Listed below are T cell receptor beta chains from one sample, sequenced in a study of T cell responses to AZD1222 COVID-19 vaccine. TCRdb's table, derived via immunoSEQ multiplex PCR, lists solely in-frame clones and lacks some. This sample yields 100,000 or so clones, of which roughly 88% are seen a single time; roughly 2.6% belongs to the top ten. The sample consisted of peripheral blood, taken on day 0 of AZD1222 vaccination. These TCRs come from an adult in good health. Both conserved end residues are part of each CDR3. D genes are given only for firm matches. Size is omitted from some rows. Given values are once, few, many or a class for expanded clones.

v_gene	d_gene	abundance	j_gene	CDR3aa	CDR3nt
TRBV7-9	TRBD1	.	TRBJ1-4	CASRPRQGAKLFF	TGTGCCAGCAGGCCTAGACAGGGGGCAAAACTGTTTTTT
TRBV18	.	.	TRBJ1-2	CASSRNTDNYGYTF	TGTGCCAGCTCACGTAACACGGACAACTATGGCTACACCTTC
TRBV11-2	TRBD2	few	TRBJ2-3	CASSLAASGVRGDTQYF	TGTGCCAGCAGCTTAGCGGCTAGCGGGGTGAGAGGAGATACGCAGTATTTT
TRBV5-1	.	once	TRBJ1-1	CASSPVAVGNTEAFF	TGCGCCAGCAGCCCTGTGGCGGTCGGTAACACTGAAGCTTTCTTT
TRBV2	TRBD1	.	TRBJ1-2	CASSPDRVFYGYTF	TGTGCCAGCAGCCCGGACAGGGTGTTCTATGGCTACACCTTC
TRBV24-1	.	.	TRBJ1-2	CATSDALADNHLGYTF	TGTGCCACCAGTGACGCATTAGCGGACAATCACCTTGGCTACACCTTC
TRBV10-3	TRBD1	.	TRBJ1-4	CAISESGQGDEKLFF	TGTGCCATCAGTGAGTCAGGACAGGGGGATGAAAAACTGTTTTTT
TRBV10-3	.	.	TRBJ1-5	CAISKETNQPQHF	TGTGCCATTTCAAAGGAAACCAATCAGCCCCAGCATTTT
TRBV11-2	TRBD2	.	TRBJ2-7	CASSTSGGYEQYF	TGTGCCAGCAGCACTAGCGGGGGTTACGAGCAGTACTTC
TRBV7-6	.	.	TRBJ2-3	CASSLDPDLSTDTQYF	TGTGCCAGCAGCTTAGACCCCGACCTGTCCACAGATACGCAGTATTTT
TRBV2	.	.	TRBJ2-1	CASSAMEGAVTEQFF	TGTGCCAGCAGTGCCATGGAGGGCGCGGTGACTGAGCAGTTCTTC
TRBV15	.	.	TRBJ2-1	CATSSAGNEQFF	TGTGCCACCAGCTCGGCAGGGAATGAGCAGTTCTTC
TRBV9	.	.	TRBJ1-1	CASSPFAPYTDTEAFF	TGTGCCAGCAGTCCCTTCGCCCCCTATACGGACACTGAAGCTTTCTTT
TRBV5-1	TRBD1	.	TRBJ1-2	CASSLAGPGGGYTF	TGCGCCAGCAGCTTGGCCGGTCCAGGGGGAGGCTACACCTTC
TRBV7-9	TRBD2	.	TRBJ2-3	CASRPRGGRADTQYF	TGTGCCAGCCGTCCTCGGGGGGGCCGGGCAGATACGCAGTATTTT
TRBV7-8	TRBD2	.	TRBJ2-3	CASSLLAGFSTDTQYF	TGTGCCAGCAGCTTATTAGCGGGGTTTTCGACAGATACGCAGTATTTT
TRBV12-3/TRBV12-4	.	few	TRBJ2-1	CASSLAANEQFF	TGTGCCAGCAGTTTAGCGGCAAATGAGCAGTTCTTC
TRBV6-5	.	.	TRBJ2-7	CASSRRPHEQYF	TGTGCCAGCAGTCGTCGACCCCACGAGCAGTACTTC
TRBV10-2	.	.	TRBJ2-3	CASSGLSGTDTQYF	TGCGCCAGCAGTGGGCTATCAGGCACAGATACGCAGTATTTT
TRBV27	.	.	TRBJ1-5	CASSAYLGNQPQHF	TGTGCCAGCAGTGCCTACTTGGGCAATCAGCCCCAGCATTTT
TRBV12-3/TRBV12-4	.	once	TRBJ2-1	CASSLWGSEQFF	TGTGCCAGCAGTTTATGGGGGAGTGAGCAGTTCTTC
TRBV7-9	.	few	TRBJ1-2	CASSAAGTAPNYGYTF	TGTGCCAGCAGCGCAGCCGGGACGGCCCCTAACTATGGCTACACCTTC
TRBV6-2/TRBV6-3	TRBD2	.	TRBJ2-5	CASSYSAGTRETQYF	TGTGCCAGCAGTTACTCAGCGGGGACGCGGGAGACCCAGTACTTC
TRBV7-9	TRBD2	once	TRBJ2-2	CASSTSGRAVTGELFF	TGTGCCAGCAGCACTTCCGGGAGGGCCGTAACCGGGGAGCTGTTTTTT
TRBV18	.	.	TRBJ2-1	CASSRAEAGTHYNEQFF	TGTGCCAGCTCACGTGCTGAAGCTGGGACACATTACAATGAGCAGTTCTTC
TRBV5-6	.	.	TRBJ1-1	CASSPGGWTEAFF	TGTGCCAGCAGCCCCGGAGGGTGGACTGAAGCTTTCTTT
TRBV11-2	.	once	TRBJ1-1	CASSPALGHDTEAFF	TGTGCCAGCAGCCCAGCCCTGGGACACGACACTGAAGCTTTCTTT
TRBV7-9	.	.	TRBJ1-2	CASSRLGPLDYGYTF	TGTGCCAGCAGTCGGCTGGGACCGCTGGATTATGGCTACACCTTC
TRBV2	.	.	TRBJ1-3	CASSSQVQGIGNTIYF	TGTGCCAGCAGTTCACAGGTTCAGGGAATTGGAAACACCATATATTTT
TRBV10-3	.	.	TRBJ1-5	CAISGGGGPNQPQHF	TGTGCCATCAGCGGAGGTGGGGGACCTAATCAGCCCCAGCATTTT
TRBV19	.	once	TRBJ2-7	CASTKGPGKQYF	TGTGCCAGTACCAAAGGGCCAGGGAAGCAGTACTTC
TRBV6-2/TRBV6-3	TRBD1	.	TRBJ1-6	CASSETGESNSPLHF	TGTGCCAGCAGTGAGACAGGGGAATCGAATTCACCCCTCCACTTT
TRBV28	TRBD1	.	TRBJ2-3	CASSPHGQGLTDTQYF	TGTGCCAGCAGTCCCCATGGACAGGGGCTCACAGATACGCAGTATTTT
TRBV21-1	.	.	TRBJ2-3	CASSSGTSGSADTQYF	TGTGCCAGCAGCTCCGGGACTAGCGGGTCCGCAGATACGCAGTATTTT
TRBV28	TRBD1	.	TRBJ1-2	CASSPGQVGLGYTF	TGTGCCAGCAGTCCCGGACAGGTTGGTTTGGGCTACACCTTC
TRBV10-3	TRBD1	.	TRBJ2-5	CAINPGQGGETQYF	TGTGCCATCAACCCGGGACAGGGGGGGGAGACCCAGTACTTC
TRBV27	TRBD2	.	TRBJ2-7	CASSFVGGVYEQYF	TGTGCCAGCAGTTTTGTGGGGGGGGTTTACGAGCAGTACTTC
TRBV28	.	.	TRBJ2-7	CASSLARREQYF	TGTGCCAGCAGTTTAGCCCGTAGAGAGCAGTACTTC
TRBV4-2	.	.	TRBJ2-1	CASSQDASPSYNEQFF	TGTGCCAGCAGCCAAGATGCATCACCCTCCTACAATGAGCAGTTCTTC
TRBV7-9	TRBD1	.	TRBJ2-1	CASSLTGNYNEQFF	TGTGCCAGCAGCCTGACAGGGAACTACAATGAGCAGTTCTTC
TRBV6-2/TRBV6-3	.	.	TRBJ1-2	CASSYSGSNYGYTF	TGTGCCAGCAGTTACAGCGGTTCTAACTATGGCTACACCTTC
TRBV4-1	.	.	TRBJ2-2	CASSLPGLGTGELFF	TGCGCCAGCAGCCTTCCGGGACTGGGAACCGGGGAGCTGTTTTTT
TRBV11-3	.	.	TRBJ1-1	CASSTRTGYTEAFF	TGTGCCAGCAGCACTAGAACAGGGTACACTGAAGCTTTCTTT
TRBV4-1	.	.	TRBJ2-3	CASSQDITSVTDTQYF	TGCGCCAGCAGCCAAGATATTACTAGTGTCACAGATACGCAGTATTTT
TRBV6-5	TRBD2	.	TRBJ2-2	CASRASGGASGELFF	TGTGCCAGCAGGGCTAGCGGGGGGGCCTCCGGGGAGCTGTTTTTT
TRBV2	TRBD1	.	TRBJ1-4	CASREGTGGRINEKLFF	TGTGCCAGCCGAGAGGGGACAGGGGGCAGGATTAATGAAAAACTGTTTTTT
TRBV10-1	.	once	TRBJ2-1	CASSESTEGDEQFF	TGCGCCAGCAGCGAAAGTACTGAAGGGGATGAGCAGTTCTTC
TRBV11-1	.	.	TRBJ1-2	CASSFGGNYGYTF	TGTGCCAGCAGCTTTGGGGGGAACTATGGCTACACCTTC
TRBV2	.	.	TRBJ1-5	CASSEAGGSNQPQHF	TGTGCCAGCAGTGAAGCCGGGGGTAGCAATCAGCCCCAGCATTTT
TRBV7-2	.	.	TRBJ2-3	CASSLDGSRTDTQYF	TGTGCCAGCAGCTTAGACGGGAGTAGAACAGATACGCAGTATTTT
TRBV13	TRBD1	.	TRBJ1-2	CASSPQGGPYGYTF	TGTGCCAGCAGCCCACAGGGGGGGCCCTATGGCTACACCTTC
TRBV7-9	.	.	TRBJ2-5	CASSVGTRETQYF	TGTGCCAGCAGCGTGGGGACCCGAGAGACCCAGTACTTC
TRBV3-1/TRBV3-2	.	.	TRBJ2-1	CASREGARYEQFF	TGTGCCAGCCGGGAGGGGGCGCGGTATGAGCAGTTCTTC